This TCR beta chain was captured in a study of T cell responses to AZD1222 COVID-19 vaccine. Broader study findings: Per reports, nearly half of all spike-specific TCRs target regions that are unmutated in variants. Among the donors, most were white British and more were female, and clonal diversity was possibly underestimated.

Germline lookup yields CDR1 SSHAT and CDR2 FNYEAQ (reference sequence). The CDR3 runs 15 residues. A word on this clone: The target antigen is unknown. A read error may account for a junction end that differs from germline.

Assay: immunoSEQ multiplex PCR; the TCRdb copy retains only in-frame clones and omits some. The sample comprises about 130,000 clones, 86% of which are singletons, and 20% to 25% rests with the top ten. The chain combines TRBV7-7 with TRBJ2-2; no definite D call. This receptor was identified in an adult in good health. This specimen consisted of peripheral blood, obtained on day 0 of AZD1222 vaccination. The CDR3 sequence is CASSSLPGLTGELFF. The CDR3 bases are TGTGCTAGCAGCTCTCTGCCCGGTTTAACCGGGGAGCTGTTTTTT.